Listed here is a single TCR beta chain. The data belong to a study of blood T cell repertoires in COVID-19. Background on the study: Whether acute or convalescent, the COVID-19 samples came from the United States, Italy and Spain. PBMCs, B-cell-depleted T cells, or T cells provided the cDNA or gDNA that made up the material.

Germline V gene lookup returns CDR1 SEHNR and CDR2 FQNEAQ (reference sequence). There are 14 residues in the CDR3. V dropped 3 bases and J dropped 3 bases, with 9 bases sitting between them. In the original processing: Researchers report that nucleated cell counts were estimated from reference gene primer amplification. TCRdb keeps only in-frame clones here, not all; method: immunoSEQ multiplex PCR. From that table come the V and J calls and clone size; the DNA was used to work out D and trimming. Here the sample spans about 240,000 clones, approximately 82% being singletons. Sequencing used peripheral blood. V gene TRBV7-9 combines with J gene TRBJ2-1, with a tentative D call TRBD1 (6 bases). This TCR came from a man aged 25-40 years who had recovered from COVID-19. CDR3 nucleotides: TGTGCCAGCAGCTTCCGACAGGACTACAATGAGCAGTTCTTC. This gives the protein CASSFRQDYNEQFF.